This T cell receptor (beta chain) emerged from a study of identical twins. Template switching supplied a universal primer site; unique molecular identifiers were carried on the cDNA. Each CDR3 protein is one row after TCRdb ran MiXCR on the 5' RACE reads. Of around 960,000 distinct CDR3 sequences in the sample, roughly an eighth were seen once. Remarks on this clonotype: Its specificity is not known.

Study-level results: Out-of-frame beta chain sequences displayed weaker excess sharing between twins.

The V and J ends lost 3 bases and 10 bases, in that order; junction bases with no gene match: 8. CDR3 size: 15 residues. Per the germline V gene, CDR1 is MNHNS and CDR2 is SASEGT. These same records also appear under a second study, on yellow fever vaccine responses in identical twins.

J is TRBJ2-1 and V is TRBV6-1; 11 bases are a match to TRBD2. This receptor was identified in a woman aged 18-35 years in good health. The specimen was PBMCs. The CDR3 loop reads CASSDFSGRAWEQFF. The CDR3 nucleotides are TGTGCCAGCAGTGATTTTAGCGGGAGGGCCTGGGAGCAGTTCTTC.